This T cell receptor (beta chain) was documented in a study of shared T cell receptors in the human thymus. Assay: immunoSEQ multiplex PCR; the TCRdb copy retains only in-frame clones and omits some. The table includes just under 550,000 clones, around three quarters detected once. The same data also went into a second study, on human thymus T cells. In that study: Samples came from healthy Finnish infants during open corrective cardiac surgery. Corrective cardiac operations yielded the resected thymus tissue. Thymic and blood repertoires appeared to carry a bias in their V and J gene usage. Related reports documented highly overlapping thymic repertoires among unrelated individuals.

The sequence was obtained from a boy under two years old with a congenital heart defect. The sample was thymocytes.

The CDR3 region is CASSNPGLRLEQFF. The CDR3 DNA follows: TGTGCCAGCAGCAACCCGGGACTACGCCTTGAGCAGTTCTTC. V usage is TRBV5-6 and J usage is TRBJ2-1, with 7 positions matching TRBD2. The CDR3 is 14 residues long. Trimming at V came to 4 bases and at J to 9 bases, leaving 10 bases not matched to a gene. Germline V lookup: CDR1 SGHDT, CDR2 YYEEEE.